This entry features one T cell receptor beta chain sequence. Original handling: Amplification of reference gene primers provided the estimated nucleated cell counts. The assay was immunoSEQ multiplex PCR, and TCRdb's table has in-frame clones only and misses some. That table is the source of V, J and clone size, and D and trimming were worked out from the DNA. The table includes roughly 71,000 clones, about four fifths detected once. These data are taken from a study of blood T cell repertoires in COVID-19. Turning to the study itself: T cells, B-cell-depleted T cells, or PBMCs supplied cDNA or gDNA.

Between the trimmed V and J ends, which lost 4 bases and 5 bases, there was a span of 9 bases. The CDR3 has 12 residues. The chain uses TRBV12-3 or TRBV12-4 and TRBJ2-7; TRBD1 might be the D (5 bases). The sample consisted of peripheral blood. This receptor was identified in a man in his 70s who had recovered from COVID-19. The CDR3, as DNA: TGTGCCAGCAGTTCAGGGAACCACGAGCAGTACTTC. Protein: CASSSGNHEQYF.